The 19 T cell receptor beta chains presented below share a single source sample, sequenced in a study of cytomegalovirus exposure and HLA in healthy donors. It was with 60 Vbeta and 13 Jbeta primers that the PCR ran. Assay used: immunoSEQ multiplex PCR; TCRdb lists only in-frame clones, some missing. The sample has approximately 140,000 clones; about 80% are singletons. The material sequenced was PBMCs. The receptors were sampled from a male donor in good health and CMV-seronegative.

This chain links TRBV5-4 with TRBJ2-2; 9 bases are a match to TRBD2. Germline lookup yields CDR1 SGHNT and CDR2 YYREEE (reference sequence). V dropped 4 bases and J dropped 5; count of bases not matched to a gene: 9. The CDR3 is 16 amino acids. The CDR3 reads CASSDPQSGGTGELFF. DNA for the CDR3: TGTGCCAGCAGCGACCCACAGAGCGGGGGGACCGGGGAGCTGTTTTTT.

The rearrangement uses TRBV10-3 and TRBJ1-2, with 7 bases identical to TRBD1. V was pared by 5 bases and J by 1 base, with 4 bases of the junction left unmatched. From germline, CDR1 is ENHRY and CDR2 SYGVKD. This CDR3 comprises 14 residues. The CDR3 loop is CAISRDSNNYGYTF. Here the CDR3 DNA reads TGTGCCATCAGTCGGGACAGTAATAACTATGGCTACACCTTC.

This rearrangement joins TRBV5-6 to TRBJ2-1; TRBD2 aligns across 15 bases. This CDR3 is 16 amino acids long. Trimming took 3 bases from V and 10 from J; bases not matched to a gene: 8. CDR1 is SGHDT and CDR2 is YYEEEE in the germline V gene. For the CDR3, the DNA is TGTGCCAGCAGCTCATCCGGACTAGCGGGGGGGCAGGAGCAGTTCTTC. It codes for CASSSSGLAGGQEQFF.

The genes are TRBV28 and TRBJ2-3; 7 bases line up with TRBD2. V shed 6 bases, J shed 9 bases, and the junction held 3 bases outside the gene matches. This CDR3 spans 11 amino acids. The V gene's germline CDR1 is MDHEN and CDR2 SYDVKM. CDR3 sequence reads: CASSPGGTQYF. The CDR3 coding sequence is TGTGCCAGCAGCCCCGGGGGGACGCAGTATTTT.

V and J are TRBV28 and TRBJ1-2; tentatively, D is TRBD1 (6 bases). Germline CDR1 and CDR2: MDHEN and SYDVKM. Trimming cost V 4 bases and J 4 bases, with 10 bases left between them. This CDR3 contains 13 residues. The CDR3, as DNA: TGTGCCAGCAGTTCTGGACAGAGCTATGGCTACACCTTC. Its protein product is CASSSGQSYGYTF.

CDR3 sequence: CASRSQRSSGNTIYF. CDR3 sequence (DNA): TGTGCCAGTAGAAGTCAGCGAAGCTCTGGAAACACCATATATTTT. The chain recombines TRBV19 with TRBJ1-3; D is ambiguous. With 6 bases removed from V and 0 bases from J, the gap between germline ends came to 12 bases. CDR3 size: 15 residues. CDR1 is LNHDA, CDR2 SQIVND, per germline (reference sequence).

This chain joins TRBV7-2 and TRBJ2-5, with D perhaps matching TRBD2 (5 bases). Germline V gives CDR1 SGHTA, CDR2 FQGNSA. The CDR3 is 13 residues long. V gave up 5 bases and J gave up 5 bases, with 12 bases separating them. The CDR3 sequence is CASSLTSTETQYF. The CDR3 bases are TGTGCCAGCAGCCTAACTAGTACGGAGACCCAGTACTTC.

This CDR3 reads CASSPQPGVNYEQYF. In nucleotides, the CDR3 is TGTGCCAGCAGCCCGCAACCCGGGGTCAACTACGAGCAGTACTTC. The genes are TRBV4-2 and TRBJ2-7; a weak D match, TRBD2 (5 bases). Germline V gene lookup returns CDR1 LGHNA and CDR2 YNFKEQ. CDR3 length equals 15 residues. Trimming pared 4 bases from V and 3 bases from J, leaving 16 bases between.

The V gene is TRBV28, the J gene TRBJ1-2; D is ambiguous. CDR1 MDHEN and CDR2 SYDVKM come from the germline V gene. The CDR3 totals 14 residues. Trimming left V 3 bases short and J 7 bases short, with 15 bases between. In nucleotides, the CDR3 is TGTGCCAGCAGTTTCCCCACGGGGTCGGTTGGCTACACCTTC. Protein product: CASSFPTGSVGYTF.

The sample holds one count of this clone. This rearrangement joins TRBV5-8 to TRBJ2-7; D ambiguous. Germline lookup yields CDR1 SGHTS and CDR2 YDEGEE. Trimming stripped 7 bases from V and 8 bases from J, with 13 bases between. CDR3 length equals 11 residues. The CDR3 nucleotides are TGTGCCAGCGAGCCACAGATGAAGCAGTACTTC. Translation gives CASEPQMKQYF. The complete variable domain, with remaining parts taken from reference TRBV5-8 and TRBJ2-7, reads EAGVTQSPTHLIKTRGQQATLRCSPISGHTSVYWYQQALGLGLQFLLWYDEGEERNRGNFPPRFSGRQFPNYSSELNVNALELEDSALYLCASEPQMKQYFGPGTRLTVT.

The chain recombines TRBV29-1 with TRBJ1-1; D gene ambiguous. Trimming removed 0 bases at V and 1 base at J, with 12 bases between. CDR1 and CDR2 (germline): SQVTM, ANQGSEA. The CDR3 contains 15 residues. CDR3 loop: CSVEDVTPRNTEAFF. The CDR3, as DNA: TGCAGCGTTGAAGATGTCACCCCCAGGAACACTGAAGCTTTCTTT.

The chain uses TRBV25-1 and TRBJ2-7, with TRBD1 as a possible D gene (5 bases). The CDR3 totals 13 residues. V lost 3 bases and J lost 4, with 10 bases in between. Germline V lookup: CDR1 MGHDK, CDR2 SYGVNS. CDR3 in amino acids: CASSDRQIYEQYF. DNA for the CDR3: TGTGCCAGCAGTGACCGACAGATTTACGAGCAGTACTTC.

Written as DNA, the CDR3 is TGTGCCAGCAGTTACAGGGGGACCCGATACGAGCAGTACTTC. This sequence encodes CASSYRGTRYEQYF. The V and J genes are TRBV6-5 and TRBJ2-7, with TRBD1 as a possible D gene (6 bases). V gave up 2 bases and J gave up 4 bases, with 12 bases separating them. Germline CDR1 MNHEY, CDR2 SVGAGI. The CDR3 length is 14 residues.

The CDR3 spells CASSMRPGQGYEQYF. CDR3 DNA: TGTGCCAGTAGTATGCGACCCGGACAGGGATACGAGCAGTACTTC. The rearrangement uses TRBV19 and TRBJ2-7; TRBD1 aligns across 8 bases. In germline, CDR1 is LNHDA, CDR2 SQIVND (reference sequence). The CDR3 is 15 residues long. V lost 3 bases, J lost 4 bases, and 8 bases stayed unmatched.

The V and J genes are TRBV4-2 and TRBJ1-6; no clear D. The CDR3 is 15 residues long. V lost 0 bases to trimming and J lost 7 bases, with 10 bases between them. The germline V gene encodes CDR1 LGHNA and CDR2 YNFKEQ. CDR3 residues: CASSQDWGGNSPLHF. CDR3 nucleotides: TGTGCCAGCAGCCAAGATTGGGGAGGGAATTCACCCCTCCACTTT.

This clone was picked up a small number of times. The chain couples TRBV6-1 to TRBJ2-2; a possible D gene is TRBD1 (6 bases). The length of the CDR3 is 13 residues. The V end lost 5 bases, the J end lost 7 bases, and 11 bases lay between the germline ends. The germline CDR1 and CDR2 sequences are MNHNS and SASEGT. The CDR3 loop is CASSKQGRGELFF. The CDR3 DNA is TGTGCCAGCAGTAAGCAGGGGCGCGGGGAGCTGTTTTTT.

The chain recombines TRBV28 with TRBJ2-7; 10 positions match TRBD1. CDR3 length: 15 amino acids. Germline assignment: CDR1 MDHEN and CDR2 SYDVKM. J gave up 6 bases and V 5 bases, and 10 bases lay outside the gene matches. The CDR3 region has the DNA TGTGCCAGCAGTACACAAGCGACAGGGGGCCGCGAGCAGTACTTC. It yields the protein CASSTQATGGREQYF.

V usage is TRBV19 and J usage is TRBJ1-2; D perhaps matches TRBD1 (5 bases). V was cut by 9 bases and J by 4 bases, with 15 bases left in between. Germline V lookup: CDR1 LNHDA, CDR2 SQIVND (reference sequence). The CDR3 runs 13 residues. CDR3 residues: CARLRVPAYGYTF. The DNA of the CDR3 is TGTGCCAGGCTCAGGGTTCCCGCCTATGGCTACACCTTC. Looking up the rest from reference TRBV19 and TRBJ1-2 gives the full variable domain: DGGITQSPKYLFRKEGQNVTLSCEQNLNHDAMYWYRQDPGQGLRLIYYSQIVNDFQKGDIAEGYSVSREKKESFPLTVTSAQKNPTAFYLCARLRVPAYGYTFGSGTRLTVV.

CDR3 loop: CASSQAPGGAVGEKLFF. In nucleotides, the CDR3 is TGCGCCAGCAGCCAAGCCCCGGGGGGGGCTGTCGGGGAAAAACTGTTTTTT. The V and J genes are TRBV4-3 and TRBJ1-4, with a possible D match to TRBD1 (6 bases). The CDR3 contains 17 residues. V lost 1 base and J lost 8, with 20 bases in between. Looked up from germline, CDR1 is LGHNA and CDR2 is YSLEER.